This TCR beta chain derives from a study of shared clonotypes between healthy human individuals. Overall study results and limits: Genetic and exposure-history diversity was limited by the few donors. Blood alone was sampled, and tissue repertoires likely differ.

In the case of this clone: Its antigen is as yet unknown.

J gave up 7 bases and V 5 bases, and 10 bases lay outside the gene matches. In germline, CDR1 is SGHVS, CDR2 FQNEAQ. The CDR3 has 16 amino acids. Donors comprised only Caucasian adults living in Nashville, Tennessee. Researchers partitioned CD4+ cells into CD45RA+ naive and CD45RA-negative memory subsets. Data came from immunoSEQ multiplex PCR; TCRdb stores just in-frame clones and leaves some out. In the table there are about 960,000 clones, 70% to 85% of which are singletons. Sample: memory CD4+ T cells sorted from blood. As to subset: CD45RA-negative fraction. J is TRBJ2-1 and V is TRBV7-8; 11 nucleotides line up with TRBD2. The receptor was derived from a man younger than 35 in good health. The CDR3 sequence is CASSLRTSGLQNEQFF. The DNA of the CDR3 is TGTGCCAGCAGCCTCCGGACTAGCGGGCTCCAGAATGAGCAGTTCTTC.